The clone carrying this T cell receptor beta chain has a handful of counts. As yet, its antigen is unknown. RNA transcripts provided the source from which TCR beta CDR3 regions were amplified. Initially, a first-round RT-PCR of the TCR CDR3 employed the HTBI primer set. TCRdb used MiXCR to reprocess the multiplex PCR reads, holding one entry per CDR3 protein. The data hold approximately 600,000 distinct CDR3 sequences, with roughly 20% observed a single time. The entry originates in a study of T cells in Graves' hyperthyroidism and ophthalmopathy. Using around 10 ml of fresh peripheral blood, PBMCs were prepared. Study-wide points: Ophthalmopathy was model-predicted a median about 6.7 months pre-onset. Most thyroid clonotypes that were expanded above 0.001 also turned up in blood.

V was trimmed by 3 bases and J by 7 bases, leaving 10 bases between them. The CDR3 consists of 13 residues. CDR1 is KGHSH and CDR2 is LQKENI in the germline V gene. The sequence was obtained from a man younger than 45 with Graves' ophthalmopathy. Input material: blood. The chain has TRBV18 and TRBJ1-3; D unclear. DNA of the CDR3: TGTGCCAGCTCACCGGGAACAGTGAACACCATATATTTT. It yields the protein CASSPGTVNTIYF.